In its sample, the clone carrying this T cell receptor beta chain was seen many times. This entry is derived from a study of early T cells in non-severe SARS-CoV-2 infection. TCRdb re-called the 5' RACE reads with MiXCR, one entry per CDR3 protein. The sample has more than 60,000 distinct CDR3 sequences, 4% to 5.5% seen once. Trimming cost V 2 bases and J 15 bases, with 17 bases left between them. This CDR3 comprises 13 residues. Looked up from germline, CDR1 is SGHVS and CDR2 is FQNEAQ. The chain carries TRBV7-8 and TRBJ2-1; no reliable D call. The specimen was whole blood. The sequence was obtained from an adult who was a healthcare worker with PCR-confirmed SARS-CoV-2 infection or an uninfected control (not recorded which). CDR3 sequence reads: CASSLKSGSGWFF. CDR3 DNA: TGTGCCAGCAGCTTAAAATCAGGATCGGGTTGGTTCTTC.